This T cell receptor (beta chain) comes out of a study of blood T cell repertoires in COVID-19. Overall study context: PBMCs, B-cell-depleted T cells, or T cells provided the cDNA or gDNA that made up the material.

In the original analysis: Amplified reference gene primers provided the basis for estimating nucleated cell counts. The table came from immunoSEQ multiplex PCR; TCRdb's copy has only in-frame clones and leaves some out. Clonal size and the V and J genes are those of that table, whereas D and trimming came from the DNA. Among 100,000 to 150,000 clones listed, 80% to 85% were seen once. CDR3 length: 15 amino acids. CDR1 and CDR2 from the germline V gene are WSHSY and SAAADI. Unmatched junction bases numbered 6, after V lost 0 bases and J lost 7 bases. The receptor's source is a man between 60 and 75 years old with acute or convalescent COVID-19. The sequenced material came from peripheral blood. The chain couples TRBV10-2 to TRBJ2-3, with 8 bases identical to TRBD2. In DNA, the CDR3 is TGCGCCAGCAGTGAGTCAGGGACTAGTGTTTATACGCAGTATTTT. Translating gives CASSESGTSVYTQYF.